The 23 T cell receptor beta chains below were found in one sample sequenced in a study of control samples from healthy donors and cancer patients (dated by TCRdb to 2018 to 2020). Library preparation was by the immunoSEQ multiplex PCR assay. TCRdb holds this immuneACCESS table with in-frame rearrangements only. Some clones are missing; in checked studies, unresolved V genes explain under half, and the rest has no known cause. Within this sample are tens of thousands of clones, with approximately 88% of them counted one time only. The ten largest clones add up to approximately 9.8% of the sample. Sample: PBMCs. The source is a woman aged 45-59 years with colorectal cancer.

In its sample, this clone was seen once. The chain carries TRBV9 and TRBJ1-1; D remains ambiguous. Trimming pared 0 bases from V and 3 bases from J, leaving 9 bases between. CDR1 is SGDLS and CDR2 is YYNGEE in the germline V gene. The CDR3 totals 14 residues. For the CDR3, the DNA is TGTGCCAGCAGCGTAGCTTTTCGAGACACTGAAGCTTTCTTT. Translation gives CASSVAFRDTEAFF.

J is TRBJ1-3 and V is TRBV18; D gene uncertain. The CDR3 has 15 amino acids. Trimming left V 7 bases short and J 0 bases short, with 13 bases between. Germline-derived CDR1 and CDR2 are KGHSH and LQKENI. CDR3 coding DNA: TGTGCCAGCTTGAATTCCATCAGCTCTGGAAACACCATATATTTT. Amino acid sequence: CASLNSISSGNTIYF. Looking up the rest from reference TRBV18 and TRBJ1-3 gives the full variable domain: NAGVMQNPRHLVRRRGQEARLRCSPMKGHSHVYWYRQLPEEGLKFMVYLQKENIIDESGMPKERFSAEFPKEGPSILRIQQVVRGDSAAYFCASLNSISSGNTIYFGEGSWLTVV.

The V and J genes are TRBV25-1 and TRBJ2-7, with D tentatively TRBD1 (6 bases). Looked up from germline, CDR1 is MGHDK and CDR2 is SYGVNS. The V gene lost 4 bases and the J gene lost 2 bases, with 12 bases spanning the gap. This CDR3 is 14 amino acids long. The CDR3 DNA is TGTGCCAGCAGTGGGGACATAGGAGCCTACGAGCAGTACGTC. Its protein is CASSGDIGAYEQYV.

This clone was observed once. CDR3 in DNA: TGCGCCAGCAGTCAATCGACGGGCTACTATGGCTACACCTTC. Protein sequence: CASSQSTGYYGYTF. V and J are TRBV23-1 and TRBJ1-2, with D unresolved. TRBV23-1 is flagged as an ORF with uncertain function. The CDR3 is made up of 14 amino acids. V was cut by 0 bases and J by 3 bases, with 8 bases left in between.

This CDR3 is CASSPRGAPRGGGADTQYF. DNA for the CDR3: TGTGCCAGCTCACCACGAGGAGCACCGCGCGGGGGAGGTGCAGATACGCAGTATTTT. The chain uses TRBV18 and TRBJ2-3; 7 bases map to TRBD2. CDR1 and CDR2 (germline): KGHSH, LQKENI. V dropped 1 base and J dropped 4; count of bases not matched to a gene: 17. This CDR3 has 19 amino acids.

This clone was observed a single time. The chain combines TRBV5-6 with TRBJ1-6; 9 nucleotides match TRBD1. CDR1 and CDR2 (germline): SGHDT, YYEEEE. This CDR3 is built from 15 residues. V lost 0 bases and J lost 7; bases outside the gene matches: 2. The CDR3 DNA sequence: TGTGCCAGCAGCTTGGACAGGGGGCAGAATTCACCCCTCCACTTT. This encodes CASSLDRGQNSPLHF.

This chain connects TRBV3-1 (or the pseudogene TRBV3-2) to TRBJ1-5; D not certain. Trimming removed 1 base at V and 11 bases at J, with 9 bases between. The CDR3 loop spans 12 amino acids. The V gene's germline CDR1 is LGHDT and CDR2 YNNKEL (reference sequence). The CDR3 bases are TGTGCCAGCAGCCAAGGTATACCAACCCAGCATTTT. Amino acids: CASSQGIPTQHF.

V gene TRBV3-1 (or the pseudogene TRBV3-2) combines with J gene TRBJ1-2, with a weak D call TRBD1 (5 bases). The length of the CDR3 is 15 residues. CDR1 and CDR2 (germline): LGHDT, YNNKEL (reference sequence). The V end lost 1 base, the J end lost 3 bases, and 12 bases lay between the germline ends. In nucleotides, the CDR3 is TGTGCCAGCAGCCAAGCCGGGACGGCCTACTATGGCTACACCTTC. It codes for CASSQAGTAYYGYTF.

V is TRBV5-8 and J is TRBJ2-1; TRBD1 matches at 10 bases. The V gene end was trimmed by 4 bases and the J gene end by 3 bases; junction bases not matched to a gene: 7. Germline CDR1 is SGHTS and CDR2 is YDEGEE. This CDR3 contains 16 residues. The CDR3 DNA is TGTGCCAGCAGCCCACGACAGGGGGCTAGCTACAATGAGCAGTTCTTC. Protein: CASSPRQGASYNEQFF.

CDR3 bases: TGTGCCAGCCGTGGGGGACTGACAACAGATACGCAGTATTTT. Amino acid sequence: CASRGGLTTDTQYF. The chain links TRBV2 to TRBJ2-3, with D perhaps matching TRBD2 (6 bases). Germline V gene sequence: CDR1 SNHLY, CDR2 FYNNEI. Trimming pared 8 bases from V and 3 bases from J, leaving 15 bases between. The CDR3 runs to 14 residues. The whole variable domain, remainder taken from reference TRBV2 and TRBJ2-3, is EPEVTQTPSHQVTQMGQEVILRCVPISNHLYFYWYRQILGQKVEFLVSFYNNEISEKSEIFDDQFSVERPDGSNFTLKIRSTKLEDSAMYFCASRGGLTTDTQYFGPGTRLTVL.

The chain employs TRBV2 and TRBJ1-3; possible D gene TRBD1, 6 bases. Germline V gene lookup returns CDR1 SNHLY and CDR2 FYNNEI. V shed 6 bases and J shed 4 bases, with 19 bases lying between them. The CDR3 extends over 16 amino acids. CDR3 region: CASSDRLGDTGNTIYF. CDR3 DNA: TGTGCCAGCAGCGATAGGCTAGGGGACACAGGAAACACCATATATTTT.

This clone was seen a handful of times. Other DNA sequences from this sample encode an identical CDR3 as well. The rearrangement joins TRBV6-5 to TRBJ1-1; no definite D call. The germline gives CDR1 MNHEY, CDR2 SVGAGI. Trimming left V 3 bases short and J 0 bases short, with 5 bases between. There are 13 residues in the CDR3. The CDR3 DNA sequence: TGTGCCAGCAGTTATTCAGTGAACACTGAAGCTTTCTTT. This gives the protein CASSYSVNTEAFF.

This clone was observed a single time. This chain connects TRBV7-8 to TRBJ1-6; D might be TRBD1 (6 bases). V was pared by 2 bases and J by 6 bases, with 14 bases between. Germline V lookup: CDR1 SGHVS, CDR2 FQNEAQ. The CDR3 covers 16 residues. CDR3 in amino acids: CASSLPNRDGNSPLHF. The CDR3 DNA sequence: TGTGCCAGCAGCTTACCTAACAGGGATGGTAATTCACCCCTCCACTTT.

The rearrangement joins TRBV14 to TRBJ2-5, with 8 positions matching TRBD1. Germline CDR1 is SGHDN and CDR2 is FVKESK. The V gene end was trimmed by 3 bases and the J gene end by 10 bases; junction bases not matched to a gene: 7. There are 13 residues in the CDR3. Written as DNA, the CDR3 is TGTGCCAGCAGCCATGGACAGGGTAGGGACCAGTACTTC. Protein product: CASSHGQGRDQYF.

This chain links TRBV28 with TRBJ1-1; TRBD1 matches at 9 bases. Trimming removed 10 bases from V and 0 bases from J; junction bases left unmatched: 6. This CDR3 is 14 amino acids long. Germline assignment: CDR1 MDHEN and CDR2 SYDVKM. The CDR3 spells CAIGTGYMNTEAFF. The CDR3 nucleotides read TGTGCCATCGGGACAGGGTACATGAACACTGAAGCTTTCTTT.

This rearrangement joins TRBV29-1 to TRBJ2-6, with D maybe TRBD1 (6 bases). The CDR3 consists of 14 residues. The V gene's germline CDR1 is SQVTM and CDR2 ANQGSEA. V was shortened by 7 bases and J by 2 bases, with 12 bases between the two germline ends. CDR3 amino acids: CSAAGVPGANVLTF. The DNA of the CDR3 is TGCAGCGCTGCAGGGGTCCCTGGGGCCAACGTCCTGACTTTC.

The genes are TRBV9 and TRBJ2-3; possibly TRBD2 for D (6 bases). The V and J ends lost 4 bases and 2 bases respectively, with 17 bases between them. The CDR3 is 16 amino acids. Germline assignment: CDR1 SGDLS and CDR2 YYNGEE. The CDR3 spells CASSPRGGRDTDTQYF. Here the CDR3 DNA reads TGTGCCAGCAGCCCTAGGGGTGGGCGGGACACAGATACGCAGTATTTT.

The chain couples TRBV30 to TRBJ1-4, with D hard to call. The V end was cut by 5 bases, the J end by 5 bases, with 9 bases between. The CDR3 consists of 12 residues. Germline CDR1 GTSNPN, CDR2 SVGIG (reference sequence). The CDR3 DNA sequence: TGTGCCTGGCGACATACGAATGAAAAACTGTTTTTT. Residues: CAWRHTNEKLFF.

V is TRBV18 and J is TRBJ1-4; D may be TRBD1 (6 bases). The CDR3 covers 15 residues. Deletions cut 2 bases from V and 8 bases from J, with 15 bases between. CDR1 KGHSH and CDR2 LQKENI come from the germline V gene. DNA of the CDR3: TGTGCCAGCTCACCAAACAGGGTTTCTGACGAAAAACTGTTTTTT. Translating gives CASSPNRVSDEKLFF.

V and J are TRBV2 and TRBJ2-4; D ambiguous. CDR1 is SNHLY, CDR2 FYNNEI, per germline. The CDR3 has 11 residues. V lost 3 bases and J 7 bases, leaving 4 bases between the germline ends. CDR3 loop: CASSDWNIQYF. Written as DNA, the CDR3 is TGTGCCAGCAGTGACTGGAACATTCAGTACTTC.

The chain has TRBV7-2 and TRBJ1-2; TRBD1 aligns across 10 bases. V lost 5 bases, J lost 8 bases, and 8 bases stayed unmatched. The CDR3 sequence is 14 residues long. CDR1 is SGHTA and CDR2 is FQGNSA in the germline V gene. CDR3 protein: CASSAGQGTEGYTF. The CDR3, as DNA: TGTGCCAGCAGCGCGGGACAGGGGACGGAGGGCTACACCTTC.

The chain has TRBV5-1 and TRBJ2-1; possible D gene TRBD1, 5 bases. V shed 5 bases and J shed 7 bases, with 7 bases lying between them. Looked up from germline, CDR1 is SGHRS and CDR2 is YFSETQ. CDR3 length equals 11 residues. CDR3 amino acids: CASRQENEQFF. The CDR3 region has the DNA TGCGCCAGCAGACAGGAAAATGAGCAGTTCTTC.

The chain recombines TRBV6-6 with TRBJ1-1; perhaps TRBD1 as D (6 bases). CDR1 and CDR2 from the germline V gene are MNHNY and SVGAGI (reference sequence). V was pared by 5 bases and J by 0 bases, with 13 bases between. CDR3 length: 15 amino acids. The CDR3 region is CASSPERGMNTEAFF. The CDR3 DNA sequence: TGTGCCAGCAGTCCTGAGAGGGGGATGAACACTGAAGCTTTCTTT.